This TCR beta chain was sequenced in a study of CD8 T cells in ankylosing spondylitis. One entry per CDR3 protein, called by TCRdb with MiXCR from the 5' RACE reads. Of about 540,000 distinct CDR3 sequences in the sample, roughly 12% were seen once. V shed 7 bases, J shed 8 bases, and the junction held 7 bases outside the gene matches. CDR3 length: 13 amino acids. This clonotype was recorded at least ten times. The antigen remains unidentified. Study-level points and caveats: The study looked at matched synovial fluid samples from ankylosing spondylitis patients. Disease-linked clones were reported to be significantly enriched there. A motif of roughly 8 highly homologous TCR beta variants was seen as apparently characteristic of ankylosing spondylitis blood.

V and J are TRBV12-3 or TRBV12-4 and TRBJ2-1; TRBD1 matches at 8 bases. Material: blood, either unsorted or a sorted T cell fraction (not recorded which). This clonotype was sampled from a male donor with ankylosing spondylitis. CDR3 sequence (DNA): TGTGCCAGCACCCCGGACAGGGAGGATGAGCAGTTCTTC. As protein: CASTPDREDEQFF.